These 9 T cell receptor beta chains originate from one sample sequenced in a study of shared clonotypes between healthy human individuals. Naive CD8 cells, CD45RO-negative and positively selected for CCR7, excluded terminally differentiated effector memory CD45RA+ cells. TCRdb's table, derived via immunoSEQ multiplex PCR, lists solely in-frame clones and lacks some. This sample has about 2.1 million clones, with 85% to 95% found just once. The specimen sequenced was naive CD8+ T cells from PBMCs. The source is a man between 18 and 29 years old in good health. Some clones in this sample may be carry-over from other donors' samples.

The V gene is TRBV27, the J gene TRBJ1-6; D might be TRBD1 (6 bases). V was clipped by 6 bases and J by 9 bases, with 18 bases between them. From germline, CDR1 is MNHEY and CDR2 SMNVEV (reference sequence). The CDR3 length is 15 residues. The CDR3 DNA sequence: TGTGCCAGCAGAGATTCATGGGGGGCTGGTTCACCCCTCCACTTT. Translation gives CASRDSWGAGSPLHF.

The J gene is TRBJ1-2, the V gene TRBV19, with TRBD1 matching 10 bases. Germline assignment: CDR1 LNHDA and CDR2 SQIVND (reference sequence). Trimming cost V 5 bases and J 4 bases; bases outside gene matches: 7. This CDR3 spans 15 amino acids. The CDR3 DNA reads as TGTGCCAGTAGTCCGAGGACAGGGGGTGTCTATGGCTACACCTTC. Protein product: CASSPRTGGVYGYTF. Using reference TRBV19 and TRBJ1-2 for the parts outside the CDR3, the full variable domain is DGGITQSPKYLFRKEGQNVTLSCEQNLNHDAMYWYRQDPGQGLRLIYYSQIVNDFQKGDIAEGYSVSREKKESFPLTVTSAQKNPTAFYLCASSPRTGGVYGYTFGSGTRLTVV.

The chain combines TRBV2 with TRBJ2-7; D is unresolved. Germline values: CDR1 SNHLY, CDR2 FYNNEI. Trimming removed 7 bases at V and 0 bases at J, with 16 bases between. There are 15 residues in the CDR3. The CDR3 reads CASTLRTVASYEQYF. CDR3 nucleotide sequence: TGTGCCAGCACCCTAAGAACCGTGGCCTCCTACGAGCAGTACTTC.

This chain connects TRBV28 to TRBJ1-2, with 9 bases fitting TRBD1. The CDR3 covers 15 residues. Germline V gene lookup returns CDR1 MDHEN and CDR2 SYDVKM. V was pared by 6 bases and J by 4 bases, with 9 bases of the junction left unmatched. The CDR3: CASRLQGAGIYGYTF. For the CDR3, the DNA is TGTGCCAGCAGACTACAGGGGGCGGGCATCTATGGCTACACCTTC.

This clone has just one count. The chain uses TRBV9 and TRBJ2-5; D is perhaps TRBD2 (6 bases). Germline CDR1 reads SGDLS; CDR2 reads YYNGEE. The ends were cut back, 4 bases at V and 3 bases at J, with 13 bases in the middle. This CDR3 region has 14 residues. CDR3 DNA: TGTGCCAGCAGCAGGGGCGGCGGGGAAGAGACCCAGTACTTC. Its protein product is CASSRGGGEETQYF.

The V and J genes are TRBV29-1 and TRBJ2-7; TRBD1 matches 11 bases. The junction had 8 bases not matched to a gene; V was cut back by 7 bases and J by 6 bases. The length of the CDR3 is 13 residues. Germline lookup yields CDR1 SQVTM and CDR2 ANQGSEA. The CDR3 nucleotides read TGCAGCGCCAGGACAGGGGGCGGAACCGAGCAGTACTTC. Protein sequence: CSARTGGGTEQYF.

Comments on this clone: Other DNA sequences in the same sample also yield this CDR3. This chain joins TRBV28 and TRBJ2-1; no reliable D call. Trimming removed 2 bases at V and 2 bases at J, with 1 base between. Looked up from germline, CDR1 is MDHEN and CDR2 is SYDVKM. The CDR3 has 12 residues. In DNA, the CDR3 is TGTGCCAGCAGTTTAACCTACAATGAGCAGTTCTTC. Translating it yields CASSLTYNEQFF.

The chain is built from TRBV10-3 and TRBJ2-1; 10 bases align to TRBD2. The germline V gene has CDR1 ENHRY and CDR2 SYGVKD. V gave up 2 bases and J gave up 5 bases; unmatched junction bases: 6. The CDR3 length is 16 residues. The CDR3 bases are TGTGCCATCAGTGAGGGGGTAGCGGGAGGCCACAATGAGCAGTTCTTC. This gives the protein CAISEGVAGGHNEQFF.

This clone was seen once. The CDR3 DNA sequence: TGTGCCAGCAGCTCTATTGCCCGTACACTTAACTATGGCTACACCTTC. This codes for CASSSIARTLNYGYTF. The V and J genes are TRBV13 and TRBJ1-2; D is unclear. The V and J ends lost 4 bases and 1 base respectively, with 16 bases between them. CDR3 length: 16 amino acids. From germline, CDR1 is PRHDT and CDR2 FYEKMQ (reference sequence).